Listed below are T cell receptor beta chains from one sample, sequenced in a study of blood T cell repertoires in COVID-19. Sequencing was performed with immunoSEQ multiplex PCR; in TCRdb, only in-frame clones are kept and a portion is missing. The sample holds 380,000 or so clones, 80% to 90% seen once. Sample: peripheral blood. The receptor source for this set is a woman aged 55-70 years with COVID-19, enrolled during active disease. Each CDR3 is given with its conserved first and last residue. Each record gives: clone size, CDR3 length, J gene, V gene, D gene, CDR3 DNA, CDR3 protein. The D gene is left open where the match is weak. Size is stated for part of the rows, as once, few or many counts, or as a class when the clone is expanded.

clone_size: -
cdr3_length: 15
j_call: TRBJ2-2
v_call: TRBV9
d_call: -
cdr3_nt: TGTGCCAGCGGAGGTAGCGGTTATTCTACCGGGGAGCTGTTTTTT
cdr3_aa: CASGGSGYSTGELFF

clone_size: -
cdr3_length: 14
j_call: TRBJ1-6
v_call: TRBV27
d_call: -
cdr3_nt: TGTGCCAGCACTCAACAGGGTTTTGTTTCACCCCTCCACTTT
cdr3_aa: CASTQQGFVSPLHF

clone_size: many
cdr3_length: 19
j_call: TRBJ1-6
v_call: TRBV5-1
d_call: TRBD1
cdr3_nt: TGCGCCAGCAGCTTCCGGGACAGCTTATTAAGCTCCTATAATTCACCCCTCCACTTT
cdr3_aa: CASSFRDSLLSSYNSPLHF

clone_size: few
cdr3_length: 16
j_call: TRBJ2-1
v_call: TRBV5-8
d_call: TRBD1
cdr3_nt: TGTGCCAGCGGATCCCACGGACAGGATTGGTCCAATGAGCAGTTCTTC
cdr3_aa: CASGSHGQDWSNEQFF

clone_size: -
cdr3_length: 15
j_call: TRBJ2-7
v_call: TRBV4-1
d_call: -
cdr3_nt: TGCGCCAGCAGCCACGAATGGACAGAGAATTACGAGCAGTACTTC
cdr3_aa: CASSHEWTENYEQYF

clone_size: -
cdr3_length: 15
j_call: TRBJ1-2
v_call: TRBV7-9
d_call: -
cdr3_nt: TGTGCCAGCAGCTCCCAAGGTTGGGGGGGCTATGGCTACACCTTC
cdr3_aa: CASSSQGWGGYGYTF

clone_size: -
cdr3_length: 14
j_call: TRBJ1-5
v_call: TRBV18
d_call: -
cdr3_nt: TGTGCCAGCTCACCGACTTATAGCAATCAGCCCCAGCATTTT
cdr3_aa: CASSPTYSNQPQHF

clone_size: -
cdr3_length: 12
j_call: TRBJ1-2
v_call: TRBV9
d_call: -
cdr3_nt: TGTGCCAGTGACAGTTTTAACTATGGCTACACCTTC
cdr3_aa: CASDSFNYGYTF

clone_size: -
cdr3_length: 15
j_call: TRBJ2-3
v_call: TRBV6-6
d_call: TRBD2
cdr3_nt: TGTGCCAGCAGCGCGTCGGGGGGGCCAGAAGATACGCAGTATTTT
cdr3_aa: CASSASGGPEDTQYF

clone_size: -
cdr3_length: 13
j_call: TRBJ1-1
v_call: TRBV5-1
d_call: -
cdr3_nt: TGCGCCAGCAGTCCCGAGCGCGACACTGAAGCTTTCTTT
cdr3_aa: CASSPERDTEAFF

clone_size: -
cdr3_length: 16
j_call: TRBJ2-3
v_call: TRBV10-3
d_call: TRBD1
cdr3_nt: TGTGCCATCAGGACCCGGGACAGGGTAGACGGAGATACGCAGTATTTT
cdr3_aa: CAIRTRDRVDGDTQYF

clone_size: -
cdr3_length: 10
j_call: TRBJ1-1
v_call: TRBV29-1
d_call: -
cdr3_nt: TGCAGCGCCATCGTGACTAAAGCTTTCTTT
cdr3_aa: CSAIVTKAFF

clone_size: -
cdr3_length: 17
j_call: TRBJ2-1
v_call: TRBV5-1
d_call: TRBD2
cdr3_nt: TGCGCCAGCAGCTCCTCCCTACTAGCGGGGGTCCCCAATGAGCAGTTCTTC
cdr3_aa: CASSSSLLAGVPNEQFF

clone_size: -
cdr3_length: 16
j_call: TRBJ2-1
v_call: TRBV7-9
d_call: TRBD1
cdr3_nt: TGTGCCAGCAGCTTAGGGGACAGGGGGTATTACAATGAGCAGTTCTTC
cdr3_aa: CASSLGDRGYYNEQFF

clone_size: -
cdr3_length: 15
j_call: TRBJ2-7
v_call: TRBV4-2
d_call: TRBD2
cdr3_nt: TGTGCCAGCAGCCCAGCCGGGACTAGCGGCTACGAGCAGTACTTC
cdr3_aa: CASSPAGTSGYEQYF

clone_size: once
cdr3_length: 18
j_call: TRBJ2-2
v_call: TRBV3-1/TRBV3-2
d_call: TRBD2
cdr3_nt: TGTGCCAGCAGCCAAGAGGTAGTACGGGGGGAGGAGACTGGGGAGCTGTTTTTT
cdr3_aa: CASSQEVVRGEETGELFF

clone_size: few
cdr3_length: 13
j_call: TRBJ1-1
v_call: TRBV6-2/TRBV6-3
d_call: -
cdr3_nt: TGTGCCAGCAGCCGGGACACCGGTACTGAAGCTTTCTTT
cdr3_aa: CASSRDTGTEAFF

clone_size: -
cdr3_length: 16
j_call: TRBJ2-5
v_call: TRBV4-2
d_call: TRBD2
cdr3_nt: TGTGCCAGCAGCCAAGGTGTTGCGGGGGTTGTAGAGACCCAGTACTTC
cdr3_aa: CASSQGVAGVVETQYF

clone_size: -
cdr3_length: 17
j_call: TRBJ2-1
v_call: TRBV5-6
d_call: TRBD2
cdr3_nt: TGTGCCAGTTCTACCTACAGAGCGGGGGGTAGTAGGAATGAGCAGTTCTTC
cdr3_aa: CASSTYRAGGSRNEQFF

clone_size: -
cdr3_length: 17
j_call: TRBJ2-2
v_call: TRBV21-1
d_call: -
cdr3_nt: TGTGCCAGCCGAAACGGACTAGCGGGGGGCGAGCCCGGGGAGCTGTTTTTT
cdr3_aa: CASRNGLAGGEPGELFF

clone_size: -
cdr3_length: 15
j_call: TRBJ2-7
v_call: TRBV9
d_call: TRBD1
cdr3_nt: TGTGCCAGCAGCGTAGGCGGACAGGGGGCCTACGAGCAGTACTTC
cdr3_aa: CASSVGGQGAYEQYF

clone_size: -
cdr3_length: 16
j_call: TRBJ2-5
v_call: TRBV7-9
d_call: -
cdr3_nt: TGTGCCAGCATAGAATGGGGGGGCTCAACGGAGGAGACCCAGTACTTC
cdr3_aa: CASIEWGGSTEETQYF

clone_size: -
cdr3_length: 13
j_call: TRBJ1-1
v_call: TRBV30
d_call: TRBD1
cdr3_nt: TGTGCCTGGAGTGTAGCCAGGGGGTCTGAAGCTTTCTTT
cdr3_aa: CAWSVARGSEAFF

clone_size: -
cdr3_length: 15
j_call: TRBJ2-5
v_call: TRBV28
d_call: TRBD2
cdr3_nt: TGTGCCAGCAGTCACCCCGGACTAGAAGTAGAGACCCAGTACTTC
cdr3_aa: CASSHPGLEVETQYF

clone_size: -
cdr3_length: 13
j_call: TRBJ2-2
v_call: TRBV18
d_call: -
cdr3_nt: TGTGCCAGCTCATTCAGCGGTTCCGGAGAGCTGTTTTTT
cdr3_aa: CASSFSGSGELFF

clone_size: -
cdr3_length: 17
j_call: TRBJ2-7
v_call: TRBV11-2
d_call: -
cdr3_nt: TGTGCCAGCAGCCCCCGCCGCAGGGTGCTAAGCTCCTACGAGCAGTACTTC
cdr3_aa: CASSPRRRVLSSYEQYF

clone_size: -
cdr3_length: 16
j_call: TRBJ2-1
v_call: TRBV11-2
d_call: -
cdr3_nt: TGTGCCAGCAGCAAGACCAGGGGCGCAGTAGGGAATGAGCAGTTCTTC
cdr3_aa: CASSKTRGAVGNEQFF

clone_size: -
cdr3_length: 16
j_call: TRBJ2-5
v_call: TRBV4-2
d_call: TRBD1
cdr3_nt: TGTGCCAGCAGCCCTCAAGGGGGCCAGTCCGGAGAGACCCAGTACTTC
cdr3_aa: CASSPQGGQSGETQYF

clone_size: -
cdr3_length: 15
j_call: TRBJ2-1
v_call: TRBV6-5
d_call: TRBD2
cdr3_nt: TGTGCCAGCAGTCCCCTAGCGGGGTCCTACAATGAGCAGTTCTTC
cdr3_aa: CASSPLAGSYNEQFF

clone_size: -
cdr3_length: 14
j_call: TRBJ1-1
v_call: TRBV27
d_call: -
cdr3_nt: TGTGCCAGCAGTTCACAGATGGGGAACACTGAAGCTTTCTTT
cdr3_aa: CASSSQMGNTEAFF

clone_size: few
cdr3_length: 15
j_call: TRBJ1-6
v_call: TRBV7-3
d_call: -
cdr3_nt: TGTGCCAGCAGCTTATTGGGGGGGGTGAACTCACCCCTCCACTTT
cdr3_aa: CASSLLGGVNSPLHF

clone_size: -
cdr3_length: 13
j_call: TRBJ1-3
v_call: TRBV19
d_call: TRBD1
cdr3_nt: TGTGCCAGTAGCGGGACAGGGAGAAACACCATATATTTT
cdr3_aa: CASSGTGRNTIYF

clone_size: -
cdr3_length: 12
j_call: TRBJ1-2
v_call: TRBV7-3
d_call: TRBD1
cdr3_nt: TGTGCCAGCAGCCCAGGGACAGGTGGCTACACCTTC
cdr3_aa: CASSPGTGGYTF

clone_size: -
cdr3_length: 15
j_call: TRBJ1-2
v_call: TRBV3-1/TRBV3-2
d_call: TRBD1
cdr3_nt: TGTGCCAGCAGCCCCGACGGACAGGGATACTATGGCTACACCTTC
cdr3_aa: CASSPDGQGYYGYTF

clone_size: -
cdr3_length: 14
j_call: TRBJ1-4
v_call: TRBV7-2
d_call: -
cdr3_nt: TGTGCCAGCAGCCAACGTCAGGGTTTTGGAAAACTGTTTTTT
cdr3_aa: CASSQRQGFGKLFF

clone_size: -
cdr3_length: 13
j_call: TRBJ1-2
v_call: TRBV12-3/TRBV12-4
d_call: -
cdr3_nt: TGTGCCAGCAGTTTAGGGCAGGGCTATGGCTACACCTTC
cdr3_aa: CASSLGQGYGYTF